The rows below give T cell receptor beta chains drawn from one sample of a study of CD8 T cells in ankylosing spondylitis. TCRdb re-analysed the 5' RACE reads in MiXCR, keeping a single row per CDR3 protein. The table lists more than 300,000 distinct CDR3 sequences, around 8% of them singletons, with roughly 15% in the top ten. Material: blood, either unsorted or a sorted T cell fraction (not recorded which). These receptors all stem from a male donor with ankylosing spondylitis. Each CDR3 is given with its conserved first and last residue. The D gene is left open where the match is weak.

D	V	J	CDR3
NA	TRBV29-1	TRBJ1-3	CSGEQGNTIYF
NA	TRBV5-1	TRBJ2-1	CASSFGRPGGNEQFF
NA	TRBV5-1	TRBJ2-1	CASIRGRGDPRGNEQFF
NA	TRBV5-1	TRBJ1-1	CASSKDSPANTEAFF
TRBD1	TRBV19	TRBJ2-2	CASSNRDRGPGELFF
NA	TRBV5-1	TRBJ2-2	CASSRTDSSTGELFF
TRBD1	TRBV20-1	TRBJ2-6	CSARRDRGSHSGANVLTF
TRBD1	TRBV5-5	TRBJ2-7	CASSLAGTEVYEQYF
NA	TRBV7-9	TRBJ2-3	CASSLESTTDTQYF
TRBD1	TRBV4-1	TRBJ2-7	CASSLGQEPSEQYF
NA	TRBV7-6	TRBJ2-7	CASSLTSEQYF
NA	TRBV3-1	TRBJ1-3	CASGHTGNTIYF
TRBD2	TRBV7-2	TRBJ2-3	CASSVGLASTDTQYF
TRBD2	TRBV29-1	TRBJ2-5	CSVRTSGQETQYF
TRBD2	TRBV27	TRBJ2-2	CASNWGGTGELFF
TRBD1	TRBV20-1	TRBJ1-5	CSAHSLGTGAQPQHF
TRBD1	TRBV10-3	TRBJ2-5	CATGQGKQETQYF
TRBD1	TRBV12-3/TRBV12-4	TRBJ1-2	CASRRQGASGYTF
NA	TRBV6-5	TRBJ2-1	CASRNGYNEQFF
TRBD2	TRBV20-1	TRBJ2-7	CCAGRTGQIGLAAPYEQYF
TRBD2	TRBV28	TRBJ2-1	CANSGRPYNEQFF
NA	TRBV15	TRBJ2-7	CATSRDNDRARNEAQYF
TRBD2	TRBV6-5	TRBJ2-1	CASSYSGGSGRSNEQFF
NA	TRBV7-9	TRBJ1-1	CASRTGVNTEAFF
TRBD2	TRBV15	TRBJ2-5	CATRGTIETQYF
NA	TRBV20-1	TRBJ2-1	CSATPPGGAPYNEQFF
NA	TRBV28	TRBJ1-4	CASQQVLDRNEKLFF
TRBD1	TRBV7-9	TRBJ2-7	CASSTDRGIYEQYF
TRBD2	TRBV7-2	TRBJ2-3	CASSLLAAPSTDTQYF
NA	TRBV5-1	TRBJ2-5	CASGRSGQETQYF
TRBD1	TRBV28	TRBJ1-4	CASSGPGGNEKLFF
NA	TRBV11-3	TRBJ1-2	CASSLESGPGYTF
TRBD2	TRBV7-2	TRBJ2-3	CASRLSGVWDTQYF
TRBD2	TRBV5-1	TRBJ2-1	CASSRATSGLGGYNEQFF
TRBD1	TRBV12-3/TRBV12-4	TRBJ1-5	CASSHDRAGNQPQHF
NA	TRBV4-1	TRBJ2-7	CASSPLGDYEQYF
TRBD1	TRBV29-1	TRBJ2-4	CSVGTGSNIQYF
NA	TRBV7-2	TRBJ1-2	CASSGTGTPNYGYTF
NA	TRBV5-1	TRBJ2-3	CASSLDPGATDTQYF
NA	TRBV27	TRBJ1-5	CASSKGLSNQPQHF
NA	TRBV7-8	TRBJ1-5	CASSSKGSRTRNQPQHF
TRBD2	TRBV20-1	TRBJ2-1	CSATGRGGPYNEQFF
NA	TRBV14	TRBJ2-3	CASSQTSPVSGSTDTQYF
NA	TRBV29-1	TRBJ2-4	CSVEVPQGSDIQYF
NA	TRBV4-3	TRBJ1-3	CASSQEQPVGNTIYF
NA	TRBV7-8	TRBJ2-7	CASSTGLVYEQYF
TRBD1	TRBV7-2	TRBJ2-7	CASTRGRTGRGYEQYF
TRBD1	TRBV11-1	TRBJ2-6	CASSSPGQGDSGANVLTF
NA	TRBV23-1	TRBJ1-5	CASSRSYCNQPQHF
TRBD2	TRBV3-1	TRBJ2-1	CASSQQGLGNNEQFF
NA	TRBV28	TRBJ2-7	CASSFGRVGYEQYF
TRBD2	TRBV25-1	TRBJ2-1	CASSESGGGGKFF
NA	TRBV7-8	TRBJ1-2	CASSLVGVAGGYTF
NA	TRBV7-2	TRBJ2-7	CASSLEYGGSYEQYF
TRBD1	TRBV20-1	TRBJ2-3	CSARPGTGADTQYF
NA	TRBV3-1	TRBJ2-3	CASSLQTDTQYF
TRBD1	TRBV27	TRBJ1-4	CASSFDRAGKLFF
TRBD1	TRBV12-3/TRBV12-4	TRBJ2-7	CASSFTHGTGYSYEQYF
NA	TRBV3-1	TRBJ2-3	CASSKPSTGFSTDTQYF
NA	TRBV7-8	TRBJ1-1	CASSLTHTEAFF